This T cell receptor (beta chain) was identified in a study of blood T cells in healthy people across ages. It was with a sample-barcoded 5' primer and a J-beta primer mix that a second PCR of about 6 to 12 cycles was run. TCRdb analysed the 5' RACE reads with MiXCR anew, one entry per CDR3 protein. The sample lists some 1,800,000 distinct CDR3 sequences, around 40% occurring once. The CDR3 spans 14 residues. Germline V gene sequence: CDR1 DFQATT, CDR2 SNEGSKA (reference sequence). V dropped 0 bases and J dropped 7 bases, with 13 bases sitting between them. V gene TRBV20-1 combines with J gene TRBJ2-4; D is unclear. Material: blood. The sequence was obtained from a human donor in good health. CDR3 protein: CSAREGSLFNIQYF. The CDR3 bases are TGCAGTGCTAGAGAGGGATCCCTTTTCAACATTCAGTACTTC.